This T cell receptor beta chain originates from a study of glioma-infiltrating T cells after dendritic cell vaccination. Germline CDR1 is MRHNA and CDR2 is SNTAGT. With 2 bases clipped from V and 7 bases from J, the junction kept 4 bases outside the gene matches. The CDR3 loop spans 14 amino acids. Amplification used 60 V beta primers and 13 J beta primers. Clones were sequenced by immunoSEQ multiplex PCR, and TCRdb holds only the in-frame ones, with some missing. The table records approximately 67,000 clones, around 86% of them present only once. A single count supports this clone. The starting material was blood, obtained before dendritic cell vaccination. The clonotype originates from a human donor with glioblastoma. The J gene is TRBJ2-1, the V gene TRBV6-4, with 8 bases that match TRBD1. CDR3 in amino acids: CASSDGRGLNEQFF. Here the CDR3 DNA reads TGTGCCAGCAGTGACGGCAGGGGGCTTAATGAGCAGTTCTTC.